This TCR beta chain was captured in a study of cytomegalovirus exposure and HLA in healthy donors. Notes on the study in general: What a later analysis reportedly showed was that an Asian-associated ancestry cluster had fewer N-insertions than the roughly 700-donor mean. Apparent HLA restriction characterized most CMV-associated TCR beta chains in a later analysis. Cytomegalovirus association was assigned to approximately 160 TCR beta chains.

60 Vbeta and 13 Jbeta primers were used in PCR. Profiling relied on immunoSEQ multiplex PCR, and the TCRdb table lists in-frame clones only, not all of them. The table shows about 120,000 clones, with under 20% occurring only once. This CDR3 is 15 amino acids long. Germline CDR1 and CDR2: GTSNPN and SVGIG (reference sequence). V shed 2 bases, J shed 9 bases, and the junction held 10 bases outside the gene matches. A note on this clone: Its specificity is unknown.

Sequencing was performed on PBMCs. The sequence came from a female donor in good health and CMV-seropositive. The gene calls are TRBV30 and TRBJ2-4, with TRBD1 identical over 10 bases. CDR3 protein: CAWSSLTGGMVIQYF. CDR3 nucleotides: TGTGCCTGGAGTAGCCTGACAGGGGGCATGGTCATTCAGTACTTC.